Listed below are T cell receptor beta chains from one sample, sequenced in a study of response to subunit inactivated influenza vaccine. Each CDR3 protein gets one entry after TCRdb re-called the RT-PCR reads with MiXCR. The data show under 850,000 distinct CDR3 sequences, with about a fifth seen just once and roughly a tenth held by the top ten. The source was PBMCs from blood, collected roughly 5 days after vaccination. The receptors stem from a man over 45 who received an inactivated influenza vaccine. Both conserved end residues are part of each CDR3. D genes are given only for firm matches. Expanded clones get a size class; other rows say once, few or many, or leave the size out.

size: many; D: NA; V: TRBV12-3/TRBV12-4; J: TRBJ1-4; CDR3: CASNEGNEKLFF; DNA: TGTGCCAGCAACGAGGGGAATGAAAAACTGTTTTTT
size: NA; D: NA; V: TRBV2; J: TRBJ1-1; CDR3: CASILIYTEAFF; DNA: TGTGCCAGCATTTTGATCTACACTGAAGCTTTCTTT
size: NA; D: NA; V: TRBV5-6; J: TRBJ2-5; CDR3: CASSLFPARETQYF; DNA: TGTGCCAGCAGCTTGTTCCCAGCGCGAGAGACCCAGTACTTC
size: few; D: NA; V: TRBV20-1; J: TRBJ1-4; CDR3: CSAREVEEKLFF; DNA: TGCAGTGCTAGAGAGGTCGAGGAAAAACTGTTTTTT
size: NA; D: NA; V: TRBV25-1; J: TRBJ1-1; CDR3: CASRGPSEAFF; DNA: TGTGCCAGCAGAGGACCGTCTGAAGCTTTCTTT
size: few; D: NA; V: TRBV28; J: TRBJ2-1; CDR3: CASSRTVRTYNEQFF; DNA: TGTGCCAGCAGTCGGACAGTGCGGACCTACAATGAGCAGTTCTTC
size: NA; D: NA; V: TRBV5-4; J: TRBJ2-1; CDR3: CASSLFGYEQFF; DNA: TGTGCCAGCAGCTTGTTCGGTTATGAGCAGTTCTTC
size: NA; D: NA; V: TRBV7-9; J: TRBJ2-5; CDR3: CASSLLPKETQYF; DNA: TGTGCCAGCAGCTTATTACCAAAAGAGACCCAGTACTTC
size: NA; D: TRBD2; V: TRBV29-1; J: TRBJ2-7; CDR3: CSVEAGGSYEQYF; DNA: TGCAGCGTTGAGGCGGGGGGTTCCTACGAGCAGTACTTC
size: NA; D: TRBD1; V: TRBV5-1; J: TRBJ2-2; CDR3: CASGAGQDTGELFF; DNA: TGCGCCAGCGGCGCCGGACAGGACACCGGGGAGCTGTTTTTT
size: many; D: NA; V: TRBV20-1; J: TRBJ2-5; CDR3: CSAWPGETQYF; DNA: TGCAGTGCATGGCCAGGGGAGACCCAGTACTTC
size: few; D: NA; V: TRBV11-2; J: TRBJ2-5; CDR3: CASSLIAAEGTQYF; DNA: TGTGCCAGCAGCTTAATAGCGGCTGAGGGGACCCAGTACTTC
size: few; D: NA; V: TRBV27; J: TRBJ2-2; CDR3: CAARGVSPTGELFF; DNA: TGTGCCGCAAGGGGGGTATCACCCACCGGGGAGCTGTTTTTT
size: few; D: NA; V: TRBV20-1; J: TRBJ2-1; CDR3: CSAPWGAGEQFF; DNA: TGCAGTGCCCCCTGGGGGGCCGGGGAGCAGTTCTTC